Described below is a single T cell receptor (beta chain) sequence and its context. Here immunoSEQ multiplex PCR was the method, and the copy in TCRdb shows in-frame clones only, minus some. The sample records tens of thousands of clones, around nine tenths being singletons. The sample belongs to a study of T cell changes during pregnancy in multiple sclerosis. V dropped 2 bases and J dropped 6 bases, with 12 bases sitting between them. Per the germline V gene, CDR1 is MDHEN and CDR2 is SYDVKM. CDR3 length: 14 residues. Material: CD8+ T cells from peripheral blood mononuclear cells, obtained after pregnancy. This TCR came from a female donor with multiple sclerosis, enrolled in a pregnancy study. The chain joins TRBV28 to TRBJ2-3, with D perhaps matching TRBD2 (6 bases). CDR3 amino acids: CASSLVSGLDTQYF. The CDR3 region has the DNA TGTGCCAGCAGTTTAGTTAGCGGACTCGATACGCAGTATTTT.